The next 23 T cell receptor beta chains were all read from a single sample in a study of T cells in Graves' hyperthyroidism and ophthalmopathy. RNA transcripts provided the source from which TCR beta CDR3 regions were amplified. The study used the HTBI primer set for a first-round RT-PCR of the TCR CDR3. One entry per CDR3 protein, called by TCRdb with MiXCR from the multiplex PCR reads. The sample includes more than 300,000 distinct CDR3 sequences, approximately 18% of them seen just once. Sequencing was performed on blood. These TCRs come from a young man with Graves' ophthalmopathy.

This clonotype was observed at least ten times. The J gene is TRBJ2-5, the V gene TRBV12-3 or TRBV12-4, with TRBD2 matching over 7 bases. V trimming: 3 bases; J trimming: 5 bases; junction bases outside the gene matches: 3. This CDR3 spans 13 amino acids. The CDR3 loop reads CASSLGGVETQYF. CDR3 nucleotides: TGTGCCAGCAGTTTGGGGGGGGTCGAGACCCAGTACTTC.

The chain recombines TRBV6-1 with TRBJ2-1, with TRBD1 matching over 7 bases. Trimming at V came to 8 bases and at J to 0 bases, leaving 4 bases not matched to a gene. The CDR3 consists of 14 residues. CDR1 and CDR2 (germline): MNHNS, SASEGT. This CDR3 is CASWGQISYNEQFF. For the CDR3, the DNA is TGTGCCAGCTGGGGACAGATCTCCTACAATGAGCAGTTCTTC.

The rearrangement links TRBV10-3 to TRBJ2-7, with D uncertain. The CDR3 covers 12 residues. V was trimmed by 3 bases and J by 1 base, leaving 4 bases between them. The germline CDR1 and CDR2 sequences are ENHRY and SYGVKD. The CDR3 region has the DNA TGTGCCATCAGTGACACTTCCTACGAGCAGTACTTC. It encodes CAISDTSYEQYF.

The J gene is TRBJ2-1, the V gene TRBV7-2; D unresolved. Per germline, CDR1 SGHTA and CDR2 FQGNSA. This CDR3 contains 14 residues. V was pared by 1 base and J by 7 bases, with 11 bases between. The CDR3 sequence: CASSLGPRWNEQFF. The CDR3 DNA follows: TGTGCCAGCAGCTTAGGTCCACGGTGGAATGAGCAGTTCTTC.

DNA of the CDR3: TGTGCCAGCAGTACCCCGAGCACGGTTAGCAATCAGCCCCAGCATTTT. It translates to CASSTPSTVSNQPQHF. The rearrangement links TRBV6-1 to TRBJ1-5; no clear D. V dropped 5 bases and J dropped 0 bases, with 14 bases sitting between them. Germline CDR1 MNHNS, CDR2 SASEGT. This CDR3 comprises 16 residues.

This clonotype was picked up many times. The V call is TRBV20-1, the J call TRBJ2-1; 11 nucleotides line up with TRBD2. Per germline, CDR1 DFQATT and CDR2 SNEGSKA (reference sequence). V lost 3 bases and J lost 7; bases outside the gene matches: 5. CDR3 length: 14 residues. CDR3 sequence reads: CSASHSGGGNEQFF. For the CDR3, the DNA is TGCAGTGCTAGTCATAGCGGGGGGGGAAATGAGCAGTTCTTC.

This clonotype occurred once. Here the CDR3 reads CASRQGPRTEAFF. Here the CDR3 DNA reads TGTGCCAGCAGACAGGGCCCTCGGACTGAAGCTTTCTTT. V gene TRBV6-2 or TRBV6-3 combines with J gene TRBJ1-1; D may be TRBD1 (6 bases). The CDR3 is 13 amino acids. Germline values: CDR1 MNHEY, CDR2 SVGEGT. V lost 6 bases and J lost 5, with 13 bases in between.

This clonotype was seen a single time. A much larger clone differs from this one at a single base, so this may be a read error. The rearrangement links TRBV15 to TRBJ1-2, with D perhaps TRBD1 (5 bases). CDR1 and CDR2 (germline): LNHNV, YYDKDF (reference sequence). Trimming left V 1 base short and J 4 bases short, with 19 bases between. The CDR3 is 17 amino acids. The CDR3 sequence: CATSRGRGPDPLYGYTF. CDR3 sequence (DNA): TGTGCCACCAGCAGAGGCCGGGGCCCCGACCCCCTCTATGGCTACACCTTC.

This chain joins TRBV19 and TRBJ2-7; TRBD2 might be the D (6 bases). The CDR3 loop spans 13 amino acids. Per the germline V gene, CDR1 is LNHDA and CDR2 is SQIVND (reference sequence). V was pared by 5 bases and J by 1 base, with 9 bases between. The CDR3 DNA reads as TGTGCCAGTAGTCACGGGACTTCCTACGAGCAGTACTTC. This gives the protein CASSHGTSYEQYF.

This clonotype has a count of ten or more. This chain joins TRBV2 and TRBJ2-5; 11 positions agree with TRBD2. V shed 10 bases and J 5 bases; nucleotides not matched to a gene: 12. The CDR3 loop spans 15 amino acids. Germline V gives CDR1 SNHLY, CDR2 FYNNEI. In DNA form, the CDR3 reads TGTGCCACTCGCGGGGCTAGCGGGGGGTTGGAGACCCAGTACTTC. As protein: CATRGASGGLETQYF.

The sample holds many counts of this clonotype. The CDR3 here is CASSVGQSDGELFF. CDR3 nucleotides: TGTGCCAGCTCCGTCGGACAGAGCGACGGGGAGCTGTTTTTT. This rearrangement joins TRBV18 to TRBJ2-2; D possibly corresponds to TRBD1 (6 bases). The CDR3 covers 14 residues. V lost 6 bases and J 7 bases, leaving 15 bases between the germline ends. The germline gives CDR1 KGHSH, CDR2 LQKENI.

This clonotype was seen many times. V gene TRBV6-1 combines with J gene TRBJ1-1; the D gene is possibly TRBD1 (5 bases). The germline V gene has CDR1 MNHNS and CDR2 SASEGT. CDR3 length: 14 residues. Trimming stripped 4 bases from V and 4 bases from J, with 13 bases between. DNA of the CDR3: TGTGCCAGCAGTGTAGAAGGGGAGCGCACTGAAGCTTTCTTT. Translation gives CASSVEGERTEAFF.

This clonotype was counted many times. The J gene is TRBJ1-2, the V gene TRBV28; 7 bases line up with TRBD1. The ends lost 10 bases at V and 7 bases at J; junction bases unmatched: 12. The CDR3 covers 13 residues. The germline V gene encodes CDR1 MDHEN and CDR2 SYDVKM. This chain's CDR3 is CATPSQGLSGYTF. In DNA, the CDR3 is TGTGCCACCCCCTCACAGGGGTTATCTGGCTACACCTTC.

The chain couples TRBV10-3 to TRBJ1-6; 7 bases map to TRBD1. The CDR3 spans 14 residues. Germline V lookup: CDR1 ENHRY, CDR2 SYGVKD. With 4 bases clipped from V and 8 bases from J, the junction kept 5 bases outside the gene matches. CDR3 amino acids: CAISVDRDYSPLHF. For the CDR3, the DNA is TGTGCCATCAGTGTAGACAGGGATTATTCACCCCTCCACTTT.

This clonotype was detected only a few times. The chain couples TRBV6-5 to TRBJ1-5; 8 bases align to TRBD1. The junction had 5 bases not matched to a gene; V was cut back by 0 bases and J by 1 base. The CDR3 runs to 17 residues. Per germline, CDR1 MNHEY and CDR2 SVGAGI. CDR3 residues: CASSYSSDRVSNQPQHF. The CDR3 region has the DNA TGTGCCAGCAGTTACTCCTCGGACAGGGTGAGCAATCAGCCCCAGCATTTT.

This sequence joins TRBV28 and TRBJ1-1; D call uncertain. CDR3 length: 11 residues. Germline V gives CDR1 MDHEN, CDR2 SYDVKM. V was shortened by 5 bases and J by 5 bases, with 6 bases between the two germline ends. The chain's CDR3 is CASSGITEAFF. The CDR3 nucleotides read TGTGCCAGCAGTGGAATTACTGAAGCTTTCTTT.

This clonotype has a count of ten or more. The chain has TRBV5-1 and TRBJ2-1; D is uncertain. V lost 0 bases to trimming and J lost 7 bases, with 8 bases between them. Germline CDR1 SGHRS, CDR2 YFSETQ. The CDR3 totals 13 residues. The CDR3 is CASSLVVGNEQFF. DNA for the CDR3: TGCGCCAGCAGCTTGGTGGTTGGTAATGAGCAGTTCTTC.

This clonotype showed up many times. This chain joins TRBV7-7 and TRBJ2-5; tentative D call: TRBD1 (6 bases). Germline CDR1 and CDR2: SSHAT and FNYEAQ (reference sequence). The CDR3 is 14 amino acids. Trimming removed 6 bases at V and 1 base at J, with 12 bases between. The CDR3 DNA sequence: TGTGCCAGCAGTTTCACAGGGACCCAAGAGACCCAGTACTTC. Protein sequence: CASSFTGTQETQYF. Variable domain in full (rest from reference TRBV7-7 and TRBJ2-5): GAGVSQSPRYKVTKRGQDVTLRCDPISSHATLYWYQQALGQGPEFLTYFNYEAQPDKSGLPSDRFSAERPEGSISTLTIQRTEQRDSAMYRCASSFTGTQETQYFGPGTRLLVL.

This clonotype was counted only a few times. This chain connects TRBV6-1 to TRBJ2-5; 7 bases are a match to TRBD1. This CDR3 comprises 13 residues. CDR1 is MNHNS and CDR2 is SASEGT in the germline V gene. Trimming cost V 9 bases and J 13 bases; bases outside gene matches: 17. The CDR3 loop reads CARKTPGQKAWYF. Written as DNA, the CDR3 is TGTGCCAGAAAAACACCGGGACAGAAGGCTTGGTACTTC.

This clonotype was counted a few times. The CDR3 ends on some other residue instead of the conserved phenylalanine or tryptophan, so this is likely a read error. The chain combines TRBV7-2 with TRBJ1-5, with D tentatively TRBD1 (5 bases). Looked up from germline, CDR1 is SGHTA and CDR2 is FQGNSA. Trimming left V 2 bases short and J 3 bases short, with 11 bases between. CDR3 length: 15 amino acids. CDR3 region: CASSLNRRFNQPQHL. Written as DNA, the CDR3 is TGTGCCAGCAGCTTAAACAGGCGATTCAATCAGCCCCAGCATCTT.

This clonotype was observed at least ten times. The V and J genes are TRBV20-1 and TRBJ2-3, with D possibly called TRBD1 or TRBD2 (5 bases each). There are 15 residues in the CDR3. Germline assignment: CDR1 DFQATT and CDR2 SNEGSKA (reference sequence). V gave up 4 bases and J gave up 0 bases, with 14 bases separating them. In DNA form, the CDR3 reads TGCAGTGCTAATTCGGCTGGGGGTAGCACAGATACGCAGTATTTT. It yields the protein CSANSAGGSTDTQYF.

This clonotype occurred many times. CDR3 in amino acids: CASSLVRGQETQYF. The DNA for the CDR3 is TGTGCCAGCAGCCTAGTCCGAGGGCAAGAGACCCAGTACTTC. The rearrangement uses TRBV7-9 and TRBJ2-5; D possibly corresponds to TRBD2 (5 bases). The CDR3 runs 14 residues. The germline CDR1 and CDR2 sequences are SEHNR and FQNEAQ (reference sequence). V lost 5 bases to trimming and J lost 2 bases, with 12 bases between them. The full variable domain, completed using reference TRBV7-9 and TRBJ2-5, is DTGVSQNPRHKITKRGQNVTFRCDPISEHNRLYWYRQTLGQGPEFLTYFQNEAQLEKSRLLSDRFSAERPKGSFSTLEIQRTEQGDSAMYLCASSLVRGQETQYFGPGTRLLVL.

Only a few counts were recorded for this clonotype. The CDR3 here is CASSYIARDTAQRYGYTF. The CDR3 DNA is TGTGCCAGCAGTTACATTGCCCGTGACACGGCCCAACGCTATGGCTACACCTTC. The chain has TRBV6-1 and TRBJ1-2; D ambiguous. This CDR3 contains 18 residues. Germline assignment: CDR1 MNHNS and CDR2 SASEGT. V gave up 5 bases and J gave up 4 bases, with 26 bases separating them.